The clone carrying this T cell receptor beta chain was observed a few times. This record belongs to a study of T-cell reconstitution after alpha-beta-depleted transplantation in children. Germline V gives CDR1 MNHEY, CDR2 SMNVEV (reference sequence). The CDR3 spans 15 residues. Between the trimmed V and J ends, which lost 6 bases and 4 bases, there was a span of 16 bases. Unique molecular identifiers featured in how the TCRbeta library was prepared. TCRdb passed the PCR reads through MiXCR, listing each CDR3 protein once. The sample shows some 400,000 distinct CDR3 sequences, around 21% of them seen only once.

This receptor was obtained from a human donor who donated a stem cell graft to a child with acute myeloid leukemia. The chain links TRBV27 to TRBJ2-1; D is perhaps TRBD2 (5 bases). The sequencing here drew on PBMCs from the stem cell graft donor, taken from the stem cell graft. The DNA of the CDR3 is TGTGCCAGCAGGGCACGAGGGATCCCATACAATGAGCAGTTCTTC. Residues: CASRARGIPYNEQFF.